This entry is about one T cell receptor (beta chain). The antigen is not known. This specimen belongs to a study of lymphopenia after photon versus proton radiotherapy. General study points: After lymphocyte nadir, photon-treated repertoires showed oligoclonal expansion, especially CD8+ Temra. Under photons, naive T cells and diversity fell while effector/memory populations rose. Survival link was tested only in deceased patients; proton benefit remains a possibility.

Germline V gene data show CDR1 as SGHAT and CDR2 as FQNNGV. V was clipped by 5 bases and J by 0 bases, with 8 bases between them. CDR3 size: 13 residues. The repertoire was sequenced with immunoSEQ multiplex PCR; TCRdb's copy has only in-frame clones and lacks some. The sample consists of approximately 65,000 clones, about 85% of them appearing once. The clonotype originates from a man older than 75 with esophageal cancer. The sample consisted of peripheral blood, taken from a patient treated with proton-based radiotherapy. The chain has TRBV11-2 and TRBJ2-7, with D unclear. The CDR3 spells CASSTLDSYEQYF. The CDR3 bases are TGTGCCAGCAGCACCCTGGACTCCTACGAGCAGTACTTC.